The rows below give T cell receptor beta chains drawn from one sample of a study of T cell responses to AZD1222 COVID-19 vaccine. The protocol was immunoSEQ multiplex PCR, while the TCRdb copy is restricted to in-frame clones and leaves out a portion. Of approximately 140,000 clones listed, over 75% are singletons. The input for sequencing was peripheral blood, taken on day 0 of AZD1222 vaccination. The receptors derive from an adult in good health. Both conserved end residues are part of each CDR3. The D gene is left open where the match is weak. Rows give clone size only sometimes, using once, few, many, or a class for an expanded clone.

CDR3: CASGDFSYEQYF
DNA: TGTGCCAGCGGAGACTTCTCCTACGAGCAGTACTTC
size: -
V: TRBV7-2
D: -
J: TRBJ2-7

CDR3: CASSYWTPGQEKLFF
DNA: TGTGCCAGCAGCTACTGGACACCCGGACAGGAAAAACTGTTTTTT
size: -
V: TRBV3-1/TRBV3-2
D: -
J: TRBJ1-4

CDR3: CASSQDRGKETQYF
DNA: TGTGCCAGCAGCCAGGACAGGGGAAAAGAGACCCAGTACTTC
size: -
V: TRBV7-7
D: TRBD1
J: TRBJ2-5

CDR3: CASSEGLANTGELFF
DNA: TGTGCCAGCAGTGAAGGACTAGCGAACACCGGGGAGCTGTTTTTT
size: -
V: TRBV6-1
D: -
J: TRBJ2-2

CDR3: CAISEPGLAGYNEQFF
DNA: TGTGCCATCAGTGAGCCGGGACTAGCGGGCTACAATGAGCAGTTCTTC
size: few
V: TRBV10-3
D: TRBD2
J: TRBJ2-1

CDR3: CASSLNRNQPQHF
DNA: TGTGCCAGCAGTTTAAACAGGAATCAGCCCCAGCATTTT
size: -
V: TRBV28
D: -
J: TRBJ1-5

CDR3: CAVSWDRDTDTQYF
DNA: TGTGCCGTGTCGTGGGACAGGGACACAGATACGCAGTATTTT
size: -
V: TRBV10-3
D: TRBD1
J: TRBJ2-3

CDR3: CASSQERGNNEKLFF
DNA: TGCGCCAGCAGCCAAGAGAGGGGGAATAATGAAAAACTGTTTTTT
size: -
V: TRBV4-3
D: -
J: TRBJ1-4

CDR3: CASSQDTGLLGGEQYF
DNA: TGCGCCAGCAGCCAAGACACGGGACTACTGGGCGGCGAGCAGTACTTC
size: -
V: TRBV4-3
D: TRBD2
J: TRBJ2-7

CDR3: CASSYRTVYNEQFF
DNA: TGTGCCAGCAGTTACAGGACAGTATACAATGAGCAGTTCTTC
size: -
V: TRBV6-2/TRBV6-3
D: -
J: TRBJ2-1

CDR3: CASRGTPNTGELFF
DNA: TGTGCCAGCAGGGGCACACCGAACACCGGGGAGCTGTTTTTT
size: -
V: TRBV27
D: -
J: TRBJ2-2

CDR3: CASSQVLAGETDTQYF
DNA: TGTGCCAGCAGCCAAGTCCTAGCGGGAGAAACAGATACGCAGTATTTT
size: -
V: TRBV3-1/TRBV3-2
D: TRBD2
J: TRBJ2-3

CDR3: CASSTRGQGTTGANVLTF
DNA: TGTGCCAGTAGTACACGGGGGCAGGGTACAACTGGGGCCAACGTCCTGACTTTC
size: -
V: TRBV19
D: -
J: TRBJ2-6

CDR3: CASSIGGIAQGLGTDTQYF
DNA: TGTGCCAGCAGCATAGGGGGTATCGCGCAGGGCTTAGGCACAGATACGCAGTATTTT
size: -
V: TRBV11-2
D: -
J: TRBJ2-3

CDR3: CASSLRRVDTGELFF
DNA: TGCGCCAGCAGCTTGCGTAGAGTCGACACCGGGGAGCTGTTTTTT
size: -
V: TRBV5-1
D: -
J: TRBJ2-2

CDR3: CASSLTFGANTDTQYF
DNA: TGCGCCAGCAGCTTGACGTTCGGAGCAAACACAGATACGCAGTATTTT
size: -
V: TRBV5-1
D: -
J: TRBJ2-3

CDR3: CASSRNPSGTGGYF
DNA: TGTGCCAGCAGCCGTAACCCTAGCGGGACCGGAGGGTATTTT
size: -
V: TRBV13
D: TRBD2
J: TRBJ2-3

CDR3: CASSPKTGGAEQYF
DNA: TGTGCCAGCTCACCAAAGACAGGGGGCGCCGAGCAGTACTTC
size: -
V: TRBV18
D: TRBD1
J: TRBJ2-7

CDR3: CASSRHKRAWNTEAFF
DNA: TGTGCCAGCAGTCGACACAAGAGGGCTTGGAACACTGAAGCTTTCTTT
size: -
V: TRBV28
D: -
J: TRBJ1-1

CDR3: CSASWAEGSPLHF
DNA: TGCAGTGCTAGTTGGGCAGAAGGGTCACCCCTCCACTTT
size: -
V: TRBV20-1
D: -
J: TRBJ1-6

CDR3: CASSRLPGPQQYSNQPQHF
DNA: TGTGCCAGCAGCCGCCTTCCGGGACCGCAGCAATATAGCAATCAGCCCCAGCATTTT
size: -
V: TRBV7-8
D: -
J: TRBJ1-5

CDR3: CASSVEGGGTEAFF
DNA: TGTGCCAGCAGCGTAGAGGGAGGAGGCACTGAAGCTTTCTTT
size: -
V: TRBV9
D: -
J: TRBJ1-1

CDR3: CASSLPNSPLHF
DNA: TGTGCCAGCAGCTTACCAAATTCACCCCTCCACTTT
size: -
V: TRBV7-9
D: -
J: TRBJ1-6

CDR3: CASSPPEGLYGYTF
DNA: TGTGCCAGCAGTCCCCCTGAGGGCCTCTATGGCTACACCTTC
size: -
V: TRBV6-6
D: -
J: TRBJ1-2

CDR3: CASHRQGGEQFF
DNA: TGTGCCAGCCATCGACAGGGAGGTGAGCAGTTCTTC
size: -
V: TRBV27
D: -
J: TRBJ2-1